Listed here are 27 T cell receptor beta chains from one sample, sequenced in a study of blood T cell repertoires in COVID-19. The method was immunoSEQ multiplex PCR; TCRdb's version includes in-frame clones alone and lacks a portion of them. This repertoire shows about 200,000 clones, more than 80% found once; its top ten account for 8.5% to 12%. The sequencing input was peripheral blood. These receptors all come from a woman older than 75 with acute or convalescent COVID-19.

V and J are TRBV28 and TRBJ1-6; weak D call: TRBD1 (5 bases). The germline CDR1 and CDR2 sequences are MDHEN and SYDVKM. V was shortened by 5 bases and J by 9 bases, with 17 bases between the two germline ends. The CDR3 loop spans 15 amino acids. In nucleotides, the CDR3 is TGTGCCAGCAGTCTGATTTGGGGGGAAGGTTCACCCCTCCACTTT. Amino acid sequence: CASSLIWGEGSPLHF.

This clone has a single count. V is TRBV5-6 and J is TRBJ2-3; 9 nucleotides match TRBD2. After removal of 3 bases from V and 4 bases from J, the junction contained 9 bases not matched to a gene. The CDR3 totals 16 residues. Germline V CDR1 and CDR2: SGHDT, YYEEEE. The DNA for the CDR3 is TGTGCCAGCAGCTGGCGGAGCGGGGGGCCCCCAGATACGCAGTATTTT. This codes for CASSWRSGGPPDTQYF. The complete variable domain, with remaining parts taken from reference TRBV5-6 and TRBJ2-3, reads DAGVTQSPTHLIKTRGQQVTLRCSPKSGHDTVSWYQQALGQGPQFIFQYYEEEERQRGNFPDRFSGHQFPNYSSELNVNALLLGDSALYLCASSWRSGGPPDTQYFGPGTRLTVL.

This clone came up once. The genes are TRBV5-1 and TRBJ2-2, with 10 bases aligning to TRBD2. V shed 6 bases and J 5 bases; nucleotides not matched to a gene: 13. This CDR3 spans 17 amino acids. CDR1 is SGHRS and CDR2 is YFSETQ in the germline V gene. The CDR3 region is CASNIGFDSGRTGELFF. The DNA of the CDR3 is TGCGCCAGCAACATTGGATTCGATAGCGGGAGGACCGGGGAGCTGTTTTTT. Complete variable domain (other parts from reference TRBV5-1 and TRBJ2-2): KAGVTQTPRYLIKTRGQQVTLSCSPISGHRSVSWYQQTPGQGLQFLFEYFSETQRNKGNFPGRFSGRQFSNSRSEMNVSTLELGDSALYLCASNIGFDSGRTGELFFGEGSRLTVL.

This chain uses TRBV5-1 with TRBJ1-4; 8 bases are shared with TRBD1. V lost 0 bases and J lost 0; bases outside the gene matches: 10. Germline CDR1 and CDR2: SGHRS and YFSETQ. The CDR3 runs 19 residues. This chain's CDR3 is CASSLGAGGYSATNEKLFF. The CDR3 nucleotides are TGCGCCAGCAGCTTGGGGGCAGGGGGCTATAGTGCAACTAATGAAAAACTGTTTTTT.

DNA of the CDR3: TGTGCCAGCAGGACGACAGGGGCTGGCTATGGCTACACCTTC. Its protein product is CASRTTGAGYGYTF. The rearrangement joins TRBV6-5 to TRBJ1-2; TRBD1 matches 8 bases. The ends lost 6 bases at V and 4 bases at J; junction bases unmatched: 7. This CDR3 region has 14 residues. Looked up from germline, CDR1 is MNHEY and CDR2 is SVGAGI.

The chain links TRBV18 to TRBJ1-2, with 10 bases that match TRBD1. CDR1 is KGHSH and CDR2 is LQKENI in the germline V gene. V gave up 5 bases and J gave up 4 bases; unmatched junction bases: 10. CDR3 length: 16 residues. CDR3 region: CASSSSGTGAFYGYTF. The DNA for the CDR3 is TGTGCCAGCTCATCTTCCGGGACAGGGGCCTTCTATGGCTACACCTTC.

CDR3 protein: CASSLGSGRANEQFF. DNA of the CDR3: TGTGCCAGCAGTTTAGGTAGCGGGAGGGCCAATGAGCAGTTCTTC. The chain has TRBV27 and TRBJ2-1; 11 positions agree with TRBD2. Looked up from germline, CDR1 is MNHEY and CDR2 is SMNVEV (reference sequence). The CDR3 length is 15 residues. V dropped 2 bases and J dropped 6; count of bases not matched to a gene: 3.

V usage is TRBV11-2 and J usage is TRBJ1-1; D gene ambiguous. Trimming removed 7 bases from V and 0 bases from J, with 15 bases in between. This CDR3 spans 15 amino acids. CDR1 and CDR2 (germline): SGHAT, FQNNGV. The CDR3 spells CASTPLSGLNTEAFF. DNA of the CDR3: TGTGCCAGCACCCCCCTTTCAGGTTTGAACACTGAAGCTTTCTTT.

This clone was found a few times. The chain recombines TRBV5-1 with TRBJ1-4; 10 nucleotides agree with TRBD1. This CDR3 is 15 amino acids long. V dropped 5 bases and J dropped 6; count of bases not matched to a gene: 7. Germline CDR1 SGHRS, CDR2 YFSETQ. As DNA, the CDR3 is TGCGCCAGCAGTTACGACAGGGGGCGAGATGAAAAACTGTTTTTT. This translates into CASSYDRGRDEKLFF.

V usage is TRBV7-9 and J usage is TRBJ1-4; D unresolved. Per the germline V gene, CDR1 is SEHNR and CDR2 is FQNEAQ (reference sequence). The CDR3 is made up of 13 amino acids. With 5 bases removed from V and 8 bases from J, the gap between germline ends came to 12 bases. The CDR3 coding sequence is TGTGCCAGCAGCATCCCGAGGGCCGAAAAACTGTTTTTT. It codes for CASSIPRAEKLFF.

Note on this clone: The same CDR3 can be traced to other DNA sequences in this sample. J is TRBJ1-2 and V is TRBV6-5; D ambiguous. The CDR3 spans 13 residues. V lost 0 bases, J lost 8 bases, and 10 bases lay in between. Germline V gene lookup returns CDR1 MNHEY and CDR2 SVGAGI. CDR3 sequence (DNA): TGTGCCAGCAGTTACTCCCGGGGAGGAGGCTACACCTTC. Encoded protein: CASSYSRGGGYTF.

Of note for this clone: The same CDR3 also results from other DNA sequences found in this sample. CDR3 region: CASSPLSDTQYF. CDR3 coding DNA: TGTGCCAGCAGCCCTCTAAGCGATACGCAGTATTTT. The rearrangement uses TRBV7-9 and TRBJ2-3; no definite D call. Trimming left V 5 bases short and J 6 bases short, with 9 bases between. The CDR3 runs 12 residues. CDR1 is SEHNR and CDR2 is FQNEAQ in the germline V gene (reference sequence).

The J gene is TRBJ1-1, the V gene TRBV9; D is unclear. From germline, CDR1 is SGDLS and CDR2 YYNGEE. The germline V and J ends were trimmed by 5 bases and 1 base, with 15 bases remaining between them. The CDR3 extends over 15 amino acids. Written as DNA, the CDR3 is TGTGCCAGCAGTCGGTCATCCGATGGGAACACTGAAGCTTTCTTT. It is translated as CASSRSSDGNTEAFF.

This clone appeared once. The DNA for the CDR3 is TGTGCCAGCAGTTACTCGATTGCGGGGTTCAATCAGCCCCAGCATTTT. Translation gives CASSYSIAGFNQPQHF. The J gene is TRBJ1-5, the V gene TRBV6-2 or TRBV6-3; no clear D gene. V shed 0 bases and J shed 3 bases, with 12 bases lying between them. The V gene's germline CDR1 is MNHEY and CDR2 SVGEGT. The CDR3 is made up of 16 amino acids.

The chain recombines TRBV18 with TRBJ1-2, with 9 positions matching TRBD1. Germline V lookup: CDR1 KGHSH, CDR2 LQKENI. J gave up 4 bases and V 6 bases, and 12 bases lay outside the gene matches. CDR3 length: 16 residues. The CDR3 DNA reads TGTGCCAGCTCGCCCGGGACAGGGACCGGTCCCTATGGCTACACCTTC. This codes for CASSPGTGTGPYGYTF.

This clone showed up just a few times. The chain is built from TRBV5-8 and TRBJ2-3; TRBD1 matches 10 bases. The CDR3 consists of 16 residues. V shed 3 bases and J 2 bases; nucleotides not matched to a gene: 6. Per the germline V gene, CDR1 is SGHTS and CDR2 is YDEGEE. CDR3 nucleotide sequence: TGTGCCAGCAGCTCCGGGACAGGGGTGAACACAGATACGCAGTATTTT. Translation gives CASSSGTGVNTDTQYF.

This chain connects TRBV30 to TRBJ1-1; perhaps TRBD1 as D (5 bases). Between the trimmed V and J ends, which lost 3 bases and 4 bases, there was a span of 12 bases. The CDR3 spans 13 residues. Germline V gene sequence: CDR1 GTSNPN, CDR2 SVGIG (reference sequence). The CDR3 loop is CAWSGAGGTEAFF. The DNA of the CDR3 is TGTGCCTGGAGCGGCGCGGGGGGCACTGAAGCTTTCTTT.

Details on this clone: Other nucleotide sequences in the sample specify the same CDR3. As DNA, the CDR3 is TGTGCCAGCAGCCCTGGGGGGAACTATGGCTACACCTTC. Amino acids: CASSPGGNYGYTF. The gene calls are TRBV28 and TRBJ1-2; the D gene is possibly TRBD1 (5 bases). V lost 6 bases to trimming and J lost 2 bases, with 10 bases between them. The CDR3 spans 13 residues. Germline values: CDR1 MDHEN, CDR2 SYDVKM.

The gene calls are TRBV29-1 and TRBJ2-7, with TRBD2 identical over 10 bases. The CDR3 is 14 residues long. Germline CDR1 reads SQVTM; CDR2 reads ANQGSEA. V lost 6 bases and J lost 1; bases outside the gene matches: 6. The CDR3 bases are TGCAGCGTATCCGGGACTAGCGATTCCTACGAGCAGTACTTC. It translates to CSVSGTSDSYEQYF.

This sequence joins TRBV5-4 and TRBJ2-7; 8 bases align to TRBD1. Trimming took 0 bases from V and 4 from J; bases not matched to a gene: 6. CDR1 and CDR2 (germline): SGHNT, YYREEE (reference sequence). CDR3 length: 15 amino acids. Written as DNA, the CDR3 is TGTGCCAGCAGCTTGGACAGGGGGGAAGCGTACGAGCAGTACTTC. It yields the protein CASSLDRGEAYEQYF.

The rearrangement links TRBV2 to TRBJ2-3; 8 bases agree with TRBD2. Germline V gives CDR1 SNHLY, CDR2 FYNNEI. J gave up 1 base and V 3 bases, and 0 bases lay outside the gene matches. This CDR3 spans 14 amino acids. DNA for the CDR3: TGTGCCAGCAGTGAGCGGGAGGGCACAGATACGCAGTATTTT. It codes for CASSEREGTDTQYF.

The gene calls are TRBV6-2 or TRBV6-3 and TRBJ2-7, with D possibly TRBD2 on 5 matching bases. V lost 2 bases, J lost 0 bases, and 14 bases lay in between. This CDR3 is built from 16 residues. Germline CDR1 reads MNHEY; CDR2 reads SVGEGT. DNA of the CDR3: TGTGCCAGCAGTTACCGCCTAAGCGGTGCCTCCTACGAGCAGTACTTC. Translation gives CASSYRLSGASYEQYF.

V is TRBV2 and J is TRBJ2-5, with a possible D match to TRBD2 (6 bases). This CDR3 is built from 14 residues. From germline, CDR1 is SNHLY and CDR2 FYNNEI. The germline V and J ends were trimmed by 6 bases and 5 bases, with 16 bases remaining between them. CDR3 nucleotides: TGTGCCAGCAGGAAGGACGGGGGACTGGAGACCCAGTACTTC. Residues: CASRKDGGLETQYF.

V is TRBV6-2 or TRBV6-3 and J is TRBJ1-2, with a tentative D call TRBD1 (6 bases). The CDR3 loop spans 13 amino acids. With 6 bases removed from V and 2 bases from J, the gap between germline ends came to 10 bases. CDR1 MNHEY and CDR2 SVGEGT come from the germline V gene. CDR3 residues: CASSGDTNYGYTF. The DNA for the CDR3 is TGTGCCAGCAGCGGGGACACCAACTATGGCTACACCTTC.

The rearrangement uses TRBV3-1 (or the pseudogene TRBV3-2) and TRBJ1-4; D remains ambiguous. The CDR3 sequence is 15 residues long. CDR1 LGHDT and CDR2 YNNKEL come from the germline V gene (reference sequence). Trimming shortened V by 2 bases and J by 2 bases, and 9 bases separated the two germline ends. Here the CDR3 reads CASSQHRETNEKLFF. The CDR3 DNA reads as TGTGCCAGCAGCCAACACCGGGAGACTAATGAAAAACTGTTTTTT.

The chain links TRBV11-1 to TRBJ2-1; TRBD2 is a possible D gene (6 bases). Per germline, CDR1 SGHAT and CDR2 FQDESV (reference sequence). V gave up 5 bases and J gave up 6 bases, with 20 bases separating them. The CDR3 runs 16 residues. CDR3 protein: CASSPNPGTLANEQFF. As DNA, the CDR3 is TGTGCCAGCAGCCCCAACCCCGGGACTTTAGCCAATGAGCAGTTCTTC. Using reference TRBV11-1 and TRBJ2-1 for the parts outside the CDR3, the full variable domain is EAEVAQSPRYKITEKSQAVAFWCDPISGHATLYWYRQILGQGPELLVQFQDESVVDDSQLPKDRFSAERLKGVDSTLKIQPAELGDSAMYLCASSPNPGTLANEQFFGPGTRLTVL.

The chain combines TRBV7-2 with TRBJ1-2, with D unresolved. The CDR3 has 14 residues. The V end was cut by 2 bases, the J end by 2 bases, with 9 bases between. Germline V gene lookup returns CDR1 SGHTA and CDR2 FQGNSA. The CDR3 DNA reads TGTGCCAGCAGCTTACCTGCAGGCAACTATGGCTACACCTTC. Translated, it gives CASSLPAGNYGYTF.